These 30 T cell receptor beta chains share one sample of origin, sequenced in a study of blood T cell repertoires in COVID-19. Generated by immunoSEQ multiplex PCR, the TCRdb table keeps only in-frame clones and is missing some. The data show 100,000 to 150,000 clones, about 89% seen once. Sequencing used peripheral blood. These receptors all come from a man aged 50-60 years with active or convalescent COVID-19.

J is TRBJ2-5 and V is TRBV4-1, with a weak D call TRBD2 (5 bases). Per the germline V gene, CDR1 is MGHRA and CDR2 is YSYEKL. The V end was cut by 4 bases, the J end by 2 bases, with 8 bases between. This CDR3 contains 13 residues. The CDR3 is CASSPSGQETQYF. The CDR3 coding sequence is TGCGCCAGCAGCCCCAGCGGTCAAGAGACCCAGTACTTC.

J is TRBJ2-7 and V is TRBV18; 8 nucleotides line up with TRBD2. Germline V lookup: CDR1 KGHSH, CDR2 LQKENI. This CDR3 is 16 amino acids long. Trimming at V came to 3 bases and at J to 2 bases, leaving 9 bases not matched to a gene. The CDR3 loop is CASSPASGGGTYEQYF. In DNA, the CDR3 is TGTGCCAGCTCACCCGCGAGCGGGGGAGGTACCTACGAGCAGTACTTC. The variable domain in full, completed from reference TRBV18 and TRBJ2-7, reads NAGVMQNPRHLVRRRGQEARLRCSPMKGHSHVYWYRQLPEEGLKFMVYLQKENIIDESGMPKERFSAEFPKEGPSILRIQQVVRGDSAAYFCASSPASGGGTYEQYFGPGTRLTVT.

This rearrangement joins TRBV5-1 to TRBJ1-2; 7 bases are shared with TRBD1. V gave up 4 bases and J gave up 5 bases; unmatched junction bases: 2. Germline CDR1 and CDR2: SGHRS and YFSETQ. The CDR3 is made up of 12 amino acids. This chain's CDR3 is CASSGDSYGYTF. The CDR3 DNA reads as TGCGCCAGCAGCGGGGACAGTTATGGCTACACCTTC.

The chain couples TRBV19 to TRBJ1-5; tentatively, D is TRBD1 (6 bases). The V end was cut by 4 bases, the J end by 4 bases, with 8 bases between. CDR1 and CDR2 from the germline V gene are LNHDA and SQIVND (reference sequence). The CDR3 contains 13 residues. Written as DNA, the CDR3 is TGTGCCAGTAGTAAGCAGGGGAATCAGCCCCAGCATTTT. It codes for CASSKQGNQPQHF.

This clone was observed once. V and J are TRBV4-3 and TRBJ1-2; no clear D gene. This CDR3 has 14 residues. Germline V gene data show CDR1 as LGHNA and CDR2 as YSLEER. With 0 bases removed from V and 4 bases from J, the gap between germline ends came to 9 bases. The CDR3 DNA follows: TGCGCCAGCAGCCAAGATCTACAGCCCTATGGCTACACCTTC. Amino acids: CASSQDLQPYGYTF.

The chain links TRBV27 to TRBJ2-7, with a weak D call TRBD1 (6 bases). The CDR3 is 13 amino acids. Trimming stripped 2 bases from V and 2 bases from J, with 7 bases between. Germline V CDR1 and CDR2: MNHEY, SMNVEV (reference sequence). For the CDR3, the DNA is TGTGCCAGCAGTTTAACAGGGACCTACGAGCAGTACTTC. Its protein is CASSLTGTYEQYF.

This clone has just a few counts. The genes are TRBV29-1 and TRBJ2-2; weak D call: TRBD2 (7 bases). The CDR3 is 12 amino acids. Germline CDR1 SQVTM, CDR2 ANQGSEA. The V gene lost 7 bases and the J gene lost 6 bases, with 12 bases spanning the gap. In DNA form, the CDR3 reads TGCAGCGGTACAGGGAGGGCCGGGGAGCTGTTTTTT. Protein product: CSGTGRAGELFF.

The rearrangement joins TRBV27 to TRBJ2-7; D call uncertain. The CDR3 consists of 13 residues. The V and J ends lost 1 base and 3 bases respectively, with 7 bases between them. The germline gives CDR1 MNHEY, CDR2 SMNVEV (reference sequence). This CDR3 reads CASSLFQNYEQYF. The CDR3 DNA is TGTGCCAGCAGTTTATTTCAGAACTACGAGCAGTACTTC.

The chain couples TRBV15 to TRBJ1-3; D possibly corresponds to TRBD1 (5 bases). V lost 1 base, J lost 6 bases, and 13 bases lay in between. This CDR3 is built from 15 residues. Germline V gene sequence: CDR1 LNHNV, CDR2 YYDKDF (reference sequence). CDR3 coding DNA: TGTGCCACCAGCAGAGTAATTTCAGGGCAAAACACCATATATTTT. This sequence encodes CATSRVISGQNTIYF. The full variable domain, in which reference TRBV15 and TRBJ1-3 provide the parts outside the CDR3, is DAMVIQNPRYQVTQFGKPVTLSCSQTLNHNVMYWYQQKSSQAPKLLFHYYDKDFNNEADTPDNFQSRRPNTSFCFLDIRSPGLGDTAMYLCATSRVISGQNTIYFGEGSWLTVV.

The rearrangement uses TRBV3-1 (or the pseudogene TRBV3-2) and TRBJ1-4, with D maybe TRBD1 (5 bases). CDR1 LGHDT and CDR2 YNNKEL come from the germline V gene (reference sequence). This CDR3 is 16 amino acids long. V was cut by 2 bases and J by 4 bases, with 14 bases left in between. This chain's CDR3 is CASSQFVQALNEKLFF. The CDR3 nucleotides read TGTGCCAGCAGCCAATTTGTACAGGCTCTTAATGAAAAACTGTTTTTT.

The chain combines TRBV9 with TRBJ2-5; 8 nucleotides agree with TRBD2. V shed 0 bases and J 5 bases; nucleotides not matched to a gene: 3. CDR3 length: 14 residues. The germline gives CDR1 SGDLS, CDR2 YYNGEE. Written as DNA, the CDR3 is TGTGCCAGCAGCGTAGCGGGGGGGCTGGAGACCCAGTACTTC. Translated, it gives CASSVAGGLETQYF. The whole variable domain, filled in from reference TRBV9 and TRBJ2-5, reads DSGVTQTPKHLITATGQRVTLRCSPRSGDLSVYWYQQSLDQGLQFLIQYYNGEERAKGNILERFSAQQFPDLHSELNLSSLELGDSALYFCASSVAGGLETQYFGPGTRLLVL.

The chain has TRBV18 and TRBJ1-3, with unresolved D. This CDR3 region has 13 residues. V was cut by 3 bases and J by 6 bases, with 9 bases left in between. Germline V gene data show CDR1 as KGHSH and CDR2 as LQKENI. CDR3 region: CASSPELENTIYF. The CDR3 DNA reads TGTGCCAGCTCACCGGAGCTCGAAAACACCATATATTTT.

The rearrangement uses TRBV5-4 and TRBJ2-2; D possibly corresponds to TRBD2 (5 bases). CDR3 size: 16 residues. Per the germline V gene, CDR1 is SGHNT and CDR2 is YYREEE (reference sequence). With 0 bases removed from V and 0 bases from J, the gap between germline ends came to 9 bases. In nucleotides, the CDR3 is TGTGCCAGCAGCTTGGAGGGAGCGGCGAACACCGGGGAGCTGTTTTTT. This gives the protein CASSLEGAANTGELFF.

The chain recombines TRBV24-1 with TRBJ2-3; D possibly corresponds to TRBD1 (6 bases). CDR1 and CDR2 (germline): KGHDR, SFDVKD. V lost 10 bases to trimming and J lost 1 base, with 20 bases between them. The CDR3 is 16 residues long. The CDR3 bases are TGTGCCACTACTGACAGGAGGCGCGGTGGCACAGATACGCAGTATTTT. Residues: CATTDRRRGGTDTQYF.

This rearrangement joins TRBV6-5 to TRBJ2-2, with D tentatively TRBD1 (6 bases). Per the germline V gene, CDR1 is MNHEY and CDR2 is SVGAGI. V was pared by 6 bases and J by 3 bases, with 14 bases between. The CDR3 is 15 amino acids. CDR3 loop: CASRLQGEYTGELFF. In nucleotides, the CDR3 is TGTGCCAGCAGACTACAGGGAGAATACACCGGGGAGCTGTTTTTT.

This clone was recorded once. The chain links TRBV6-5 to TRBJ2-7, with D possibly being TRBD1 (5 bases). This CDR3 comprises 13 residues. Trimming removed 4 bases at V and 3 bases at J, with 10 bases between. The germline V gene has CDR1 MNHEY and CDR2 SVGAGI. CDR3 sequence: CASSLRQGYEQYF. The CDR3 DNA reads TGTGCCAGCAGTTTAAGGCAGGGCTACGAGCAGTACTTC.

The chain joins TRBV9 to TRBJ2-5; no reliable D call. This CDR3 contains 15 residues. Germline CDR1 and CDR2: SGDLS and YYNGEE. V lost 0 bases, J lost 3 bases, and 12 bases lay in between. The CDR3: CASSVATMVEETQYF. CDR3 bases: TGTGCCAGCAGCGTAGCTACTATGGTTGAAGAGACCCAGTACTTC.

This sequence joins TRBV19 and TRBJ1-1; D is perhaps TRBD1 (5 bases). Between the trimmed V and J ends, which lost 6 bases and 5 bases, there was a span of 10 bases. From germline, CDR1 is LNHDA and CDR2 SQIVND (reference sequence). The CDR3 is 12 residues long. The CDR3 coding sequence is TGTGCCAGTAGCTGGGGGGGAACTGAAGCTTTCTTT. The encoded protein is CASSWGGTEAFF.

J is TRBJ2-1 and V is TRBV5-1, with a tentative D call TRBD2 (5 bases). CDR3 length equals 16 residues. Germline values: CDR1 SGHRS, CDR2 YFSETQ. Trimming shortened V by 4 bases and J by 2 bases, and 16 bases separated the two germline ends. CDR3 in DNA: TGCGCCAGCAGCCTCGGACTCGGCCTACCCTACAATGAGCAGTTCTTC. Its translation: CASSLGLGLPYNEQFF.

V usage is TRBV27 and J usage is TRBJ1-3, with 8 bases identical to TRBD1. CDR1 is MNHEY and CDR2 is SMNVEV in the germline V gene (reference sequence). V trimming: 6 bases; J trimming: 2 bases; junction bases outside the gene matches: 6. This CDR3 region has 15 residues. This chain's CDR3 is CASSRQGRPGNTIYF. Here the CDR3 DNA reads TGTGCCAGCAGCAGACAGGGGAGGCCTGGAAACACCATATATTTT.

The chain uses TRBV28 and TRBJ2-7; TRBD2 aligns across 16 bases. The CDR3 loop spans 14 amino acids. The junction had 4 bases not matched to a gene; V was cut back by 5 bases and J by 9 bases. CDR1 MDHEN and CDR2 SYDVKM come from the germline V gene. CDR3 bases: TGTGCCAGCAGTCCCGGGACTAGCGGGAGGGGGCAGTACTTC. Protein sequence: CASSPGTSGRGQYF.

This clone was found a few times. This rearrangement joins TRBV21-1 to TRBJ2-1; TRBD2 reflects the table's D call only, with no check against the DNA. TRBV21-1 represents a pseudogene. The CDR3 is 18 amino acids. CDR3 sequence reads: CASSKARTSGKVYNEQFF. In DNA form, the CDR3 reads TGTGCCAGCAGCAAAGCGCGGACTAGCGGGAAAGTTTACAATGAGCAGTTCTTC.

The J gene is TRBJ2-3, the V gene TRBV4-1, with 12 positions matching TRBD2. The CDR3 contains 18 residues. Germline CDR1 MGHRA, CDR2 YSYEKL. V lost 0 bases, J lost 5 bases, and 9 bases stayed unmatched. The CDR3, as DNA: TGCGCCAGCAGCCAAGATCAGCCACTAGCGGGAGGACAAGATACGCAGTATTTT. Translated: CASSQDQPLAGGQDTQYF.

The chain employs TRBV5-6 and TRBJ2-2; 8 nucleotides line up with TRBD1. V lost 1 base, J lost 5 bases, and 4 bases stayed unmatched. In germline, CDR1 is SGHDT, CDR2 YYEEEE. The CDR3 runs to 15 residues. CDR3 nucleotides: TGTGCCAGCAGCTTGCGCAGGGGGCTAACCGGGGAGCTGTTTTTT. Its protein is CASSLRRGLTGELFF.

The chain joins TRBV5-6 to TRBJ2-7; D might be TRBD1 (6 bases). CDR3 length: 14 amino acids. V dropped 4 bases and J dropped 2 bases, with 13 bases sitting between them. Germline loops: CDR1 SGHDT, CDR2 YYEEEE. CDR3 nucleotide sequence: TGTGCCAGCAGCCCCAGGGGTACTACCTACGAGCAGTACTTC. Translating it yields CASSPRGTTYEQYF.

This clone is a singleton in its sample. The V and J genes are TRBV29-1 and TRBJ2-7, with 8 bases identical to TRBD1. Germline loops: CDR1 SQVTM, CDR2 ANQGSEA. This CDR3 region has 13 residues. V dropped 5 bases and J dropped 7; count of bases not matched to a gene: 10. The CDR3 sequence is CSVSGQGRLEQYF. The CDR3 bases are TGCAGCGTTTCAGGACAGGGCCGGTTAGAGCAGTACTTC.

The genes are TRBV5-1 and TRBJ1-5; 7 positions match TRBD1. J was trimmed by 4 bases and V by 0 bases; bases with no gene match: 4. The germline gives CDR1 SGHRS, CDR2 YFSETQ. The length of the CDR3 is 15 residues. Written as DNA, the CDR3 is TGCGCCAGCAGCTTGGGGACAGGATCAAATCAGCCCCAGCATTTT. This sequence encodes CASSLGTGSNQPQHF.

The V call is TRBV14, the J call TRBJ1-6; 7 nucleotides line up with TRBD1. Per germline, CDR1 SGHDN and CDR2 FVKESK. This CDR3 region has 14 residues. Germline trimming cut 5 bases from V and 6 bases from J; bases unmatched to any gene: 4. The CDR3 DNA reads as TGTGCCAGCAGCTGGGGACAGTCTAATTCACCCCTCCACTTT. It is translated as CASSWGQSNSPLHF.

The chain joins TRBV7-2 to TRBJ2-5; 8 nucleotides line up with TRBD1. The germline V gene has CDR1 SGHTA and CDR2 FQGNSA. The CDR3 is 14 residues long. V lost 5 bases, J lost 5 bases, and 7 bases stayed unmatched. The CDR3 DNA is TGTGCCAGCAGCCAACGTCAGGGGGCGGAGACCCAGTACTTC. It translates to CASSQRQGAETQYF.

The CDR3 region has the DNA TGTGCCATCAGGGACCGGGACAGGGCAACTAGCGGGAGTCACTATGAGCAGTTCTTC. This sequence encodes CAIRDRDRATSGSHYEQFF. This chain joins TRBV10-3 and TRBJ2-1; TRBD2 aligns across 11 bases. The germline V gene encodes CDR1 ENHRY and CDR2 SYGVKD. Germline trimming cut 6 bases from V and 8 bases from J; bases unmatched to any gene: 21. The CDR3 length is 19 residues.